Included here is one T cell receptor (beta chain) sequence, with context. Its antigen is unknown. One base away there is no much larger clone; base qualities are not given. For the CD8 naive samples, CD45RO-negative cells were positively selected for CCR7, yielding a CD45RA+CCR7+ population from which TemRA cells were excluded. Healthy HIV-negative adults with no recently reported acute infections or vaccinations were included as donors. Only Caucasian adults living in Nashville, Tennessee, USA were represented among the donors. After blood collection by leukapheresis, PBMCs were isolated using Ficoll-Histopaque density gradient centrifugation and then cryopreserved in the vapor phase of liquid nitrogen. Analytical flow cytometry was used to check the purity and quantity of every magnetically sorted T cell population. From each sorted fraction, genomic DNA was isolated and quantified by UV absorbance on a Nanodrop 2000c.

Using the deep immunoSEQ assay, multiplex PCR amplified TCR CDR3 regions from genomic DNA. Genomic DNA extracted from each cell subset was distributed evenly over all wells of several immunoSEQ 96-well plates, and each plate served as one replicate. For sorted subsets, approximately 190 ng of genomic DNA, equivalent to 25,000 to 30,000 T cell genomes, went into each replicate PCR. Purified libraries were measured with a Qubit 3.0 fluorometer, size-checked on a Bioanalyzer 2100, and measured again with the KAPA Library Quantification kit. A separate single-read 150-cycle Illumina NextSeq 550 flow cell was used to sequence each immunoSEQ 96-well plate. The published analysis was carried out like this. Because the immunoSEQ output included only junctional sequences and no quality scores, the filtering could not be the same as the filtering used for full-length reads. To assign V/J genes and CDR3, sequences were annotated using PyIR, a Python wrapper for IgBLAST v1.9, with IMGT germline references. Any read was removed if the V/J assignment was weak (E-value above 1e-6), the CDR3 was missing, or the read contained stop codons, out-of-frame junctions, or ambiguous translated residues. A V3J clonotype was defined by an identical inferred V gene, J gene, and CDR3 amino acid sequence. The percentage overlap between two repertoires was calculated by dividing the number of shared unique clonotypes by the size of the smaller repertoire. Three approaches were used to assess repertoire richness: RTK rarefaction, the Chao1 estimator, and Recon v2.1 estimates of unobserved clonotypes. Generation probabilities for all TCRbeta clonotypes obtained by the gDNA method from a handful of donors were computed using OLGA. Sourced from immuneACCESS, this table was stored by TCRdb with only in-frame sequences that have V and J called. A share of the clones is absent; for the studies checked, an unresolved V gene accounts for under half, and the remainder has no known explanation. V, J and clone size are those of that table, while D and trimming were read from the DNA. The sample has under 2,000,000 clones on record, around 96% of them singletons. The ten largest clones capture 1% to 1.5% of the sample.

This sample stems from a study of shared clonotypes between healthy human individuals (dated by TCRdb to 2020 to 2022). For the wider study: A few men and a couple of women, aged 18 to 49 years, made up the cohort. Between about 0.9 and 8.9 billion PBMCs per donor were obtained by leukapheresis. To increase sequencing depth and limit assay-specific biases, different laboratories used diverse techniques to prepare libraries and sequence TCR repertoires. To estimate repertoire size and how much clonotype sharing occurs between individuals, the study deeply sequenced the blood TCR repertoires of 4 to 6 healthy adults. For each donor, CD4 naive and CD4 memory were each run on three plates, CD8 naive on two plates, and CD8 memory on one plate. Broad study findings and their caveats: Across a few donors, approximately 5% of naive CD4, 3% to 4% of naive CD8, 2% to 2.5% of memory CD4, and roughly 0.41% of memory CD8 clonotypes were shared. Higher generation probabilities were observed for clonotypes shared by all four sorted-subset donors than for non-shared clonotypes. Naive subsets generally had larger estimated clonotype richness than memory subsets. Rarefaction of sorted-subset datasets indicated incomplete sequencing despite the large sequencing depth. Sampling was restricted to blood, and TCR repertoires in tissue are likely to differ from TCR repertoires in blood. The small number of donors limited the genetic and exposure-history diversity represented. Based on pairwise subsampling, the degree of clonotype sharing among donors was expected to be affected by sequencing depth.

The sequence was collected from a young man in good health. Sequencing was carried out using naive CD8+ T cells sorted from blood. Interpreted using the paper, the cell subset or site label stands for: CD45RA+CCR7+.

The nucleotide sequence reads TGCGCCAGCAGCCCCAGGGGGGAGAACTATGGCTACACCTTC. Protein translation: CASSPRGENYGYTF. Recombination linked TRBV5-1 to TRBJ1-2, with 7 junctional bases fitting TRBD1. Per the germline V gene, SGHRS is the CDR1 and YFSETQ is the CDR2. The V end gives up 4 bases and the J end 2 bases, leaving 5 bases in the junction not matched to a gene. The CDR3 numbers 14 residues from cysteine through phenylalanine. Only the CDR3 DNA is retained, 42 bases long and in frame from the first base.